These 8 T cell receptor beta chains share one sample of origin, sequenced in a study of blood T cell repertoires in COVID-19. Libraries were prepared by immunoSEQ multiplex PCR; TCRdb keeps only in-frame clonotypes and omits some of them. Of 200,000 to 250,000 clones in the sample, more than 70% were seen once. Specimen: peripheral blood. The receptors were gathered from a young woman with COVID-19, enrolled during active disease.

V usage is TRBV19 and J usage is TRBJ2-3; 7 nucleotides match TRBD1. V lost 7 bases to trimming and J lost 1 base; unmatched junction nucleotides: 5. This CDR3 region has 14 residues. CDR1 is LNHDA, CDR2 SQIVND, per germline (reference sequence). The CDR3 is CASKVDRGTDTQYF. The CDR3 DNA is TGTGCCAGTAAGGTCGACAGGGGCACAGATACGCAGTATTTT.

The chain couples TRBV21-1 to TRBJ2-7; no DNA check was done on the table's D call, TRBD1. TRBV21-1 is labeled a pseudogene. The CDR3 sequence is 12 residues long. The CDR3 sequence: CASSGHQYEQYV. As DNA, the CDR3 is TGTGCCAGCAGCGGGCACCAATACGAGCAGTACGTC.

This rearrangement joins TRBV4-2 to TRBJ2-5, with TRBD2 matching 13 bases. V was pared by 4 bases and J by 5 bases, with 4 bases of the junction left unmatched. This CDR3 contains 15 residues. Germline V gene lookup returns CDR1 LGHNA and CDR2 YNFKEQ. CDR3 sequence reads: CASSLGLAGDETQYF. As DNA, the CDR3 is TGTGCCAGCAGCCTAGGACTAGCGGGGGATGAGACCCAGTACTTC.

The genes are TRBV20-1 and TRBJ2-1, with 10 bases fitting TRBD1. Per the germline V gene, CDR1 is DFQATT and CDR2 is SNEGSKA (reference sequence). The CDR3 runs to 16 residues. With 6 bases clipped from V and 5 bases from J, the junction kept 13 bases outside the gene matches. In nucleotides, the CDR3 is TGCAGTGCAAGTCCCGGGACAGGGGCGATCGACAATGAGCAGTTCTTC. It is translated as CSASPGTGAIDNEQFF.

V usage is TRBV11-2 and J usage is TRBJ1-4; D gene ambiguous. Trimming removed 2 bases from V and 5 bases from J, with 15 bases in between. The CDR3 is 16 residues long. Germline V CDR1 and CDR2: SGHAT, FQNNGV. The CDR3 sequence: CASSLLGSGGNEKLFF. The CDR3 DNA reads as TGTGCCAGCAGCTTATTAGGGTCGGGAGGAAATGAAAAACTGTTTTTT.

CDR3 region: CASSYRGLSEKLFF. DNA of the CDR3: TGTGCCAGCAGTTACAGGGGGTTGAGTGAAAAACTGTTTTTT. The chain has TRBV6-6 and TRBJ1-4; perhaps TRBD1 as D (6 bases). CDR1 MNHNY and CDR2 SVGAGI come from the germline V gene (reference sequence). The V gene lost 2 bases and the J gene lost 7 bases, with 11 bases spanning the gap. This CDR3 spans 14 amino acids.

J is TRBJ2-3 and V is TRBV5-4; TRBD1 aligns across 9 bases. Germline V CDR1 and CDR2: SGHNT, YYREEE (reference sequence). V lost 3 bases, J lost 1 base, and 3 bases stayed unmatched. The CDR3 contains 15 residues. This CDR3 is CASSWTGVGTDTQYF. The CDR3 DNA is TGTGCCAGCAGCTGGACAGGGGTTGGCACAGATACGCAGTATTTT.

This clone appeared a single time. This sequence joins TRBV19 and TRBJ1-2; possible D gene TRBD1, 6 bases. CDR3 length: 16 amino acids. Per germline, CDR1 LNHDA and CDR2 SQIVND (reference sequence). Trimming removed 6 bases at V and 4 bases at J, with 21 bases between. CDR3 region: CASSITVEDSAYGYTF. The CDR3 bases are TGTGCCAGTAGCATAACCGTGGAGGACAGTGCCTATGGCTACACCTTC. The variable domain in full, with the rest retrieved from reference TRBV19 and TRBJ1-2, is DGGITQSPKYLFRKEGQNVTLSCEQNLNHDAMYWYRQDPGQGLRLIYYSQIVNDFQKGDIAEGYSVSREKKESFPLTVTSAQKNPTAFYLCASSITVEDSAYGYTFGSGTRLTVV.